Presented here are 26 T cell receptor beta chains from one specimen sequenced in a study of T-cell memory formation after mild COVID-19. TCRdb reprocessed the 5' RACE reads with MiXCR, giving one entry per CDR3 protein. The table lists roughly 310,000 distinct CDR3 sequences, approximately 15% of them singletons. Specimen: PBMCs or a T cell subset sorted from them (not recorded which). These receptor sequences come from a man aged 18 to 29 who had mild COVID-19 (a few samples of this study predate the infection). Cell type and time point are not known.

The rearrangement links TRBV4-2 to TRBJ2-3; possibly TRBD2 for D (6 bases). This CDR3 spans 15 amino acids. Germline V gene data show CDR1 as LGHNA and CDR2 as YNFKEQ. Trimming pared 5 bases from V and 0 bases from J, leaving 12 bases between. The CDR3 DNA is TGTGCCAGCAGCGGATTAGCGGTGAGCACAGATACGCAGTATTTT. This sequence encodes CASSGLAVSTDTQYF.

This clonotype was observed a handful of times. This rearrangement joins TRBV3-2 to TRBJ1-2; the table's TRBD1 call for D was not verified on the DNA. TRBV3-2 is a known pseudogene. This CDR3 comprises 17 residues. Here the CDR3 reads CASSSSDWTLRFYGYTF. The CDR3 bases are TGTGCCAGCAGCAGTAGTGACTGGACACTCCGGTTCTATGGCTACACCTTC.

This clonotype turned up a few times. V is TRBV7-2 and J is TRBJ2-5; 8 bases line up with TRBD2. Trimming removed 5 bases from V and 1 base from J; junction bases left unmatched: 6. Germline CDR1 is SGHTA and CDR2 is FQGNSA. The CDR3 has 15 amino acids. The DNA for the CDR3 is TGTGCCAGCAGCGAACAGGGACTAGTCCAAGAGACCCAGTACTTC. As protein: CASSEQGLVQETQYF. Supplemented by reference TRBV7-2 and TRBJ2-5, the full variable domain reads GAGVSQSPSNKVTEKGKDVELRCDPISGHTALYWYRQSLGQGLEFLIYFQGNSAPDKSGLPSDRFSAERTGGSVSTLTIQRTQQEDSAVYLCASSEQGLVQETQYFGPGTRLLVL.

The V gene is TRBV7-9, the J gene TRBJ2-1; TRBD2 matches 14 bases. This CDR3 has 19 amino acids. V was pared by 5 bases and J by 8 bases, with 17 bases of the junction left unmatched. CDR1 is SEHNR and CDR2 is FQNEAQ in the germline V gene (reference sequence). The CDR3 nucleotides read TGTGCCAGCAGCCCGCGGACTAGCGGGGGGCCTCGACCATACCATGAGCAGTTCTTC. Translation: CASSPRTSGGPRPYHEQFF. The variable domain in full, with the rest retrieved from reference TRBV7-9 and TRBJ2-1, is DTGVSQNPRHKITKRGQNVTFRCDPISEHNRLYWYRQTLGQGPEFLTYFQNEAQLEKSRLLSDRFSAERPKGSFSTLEIQRTEQGDSAMYLCASSPRTSGGPRPYHEQFFGPGTRLTVL.

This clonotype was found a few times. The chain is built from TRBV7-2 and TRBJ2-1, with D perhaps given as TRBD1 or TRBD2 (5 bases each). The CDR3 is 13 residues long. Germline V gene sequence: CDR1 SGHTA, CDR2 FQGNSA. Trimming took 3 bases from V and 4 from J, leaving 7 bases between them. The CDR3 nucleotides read TGTGCCAGCAGCTTCGAGGGGTACAATGAGCAGTTCTTC. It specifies CASSFEGYNEQFF.

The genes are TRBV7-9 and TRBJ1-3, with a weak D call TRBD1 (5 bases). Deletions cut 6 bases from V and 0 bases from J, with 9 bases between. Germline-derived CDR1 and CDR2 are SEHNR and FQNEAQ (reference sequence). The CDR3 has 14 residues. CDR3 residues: CASRSTGSGNTIYF. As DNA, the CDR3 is TGTGCCAGCAGAAGCACAGGCTCTGGAAACACCATATATTTT.

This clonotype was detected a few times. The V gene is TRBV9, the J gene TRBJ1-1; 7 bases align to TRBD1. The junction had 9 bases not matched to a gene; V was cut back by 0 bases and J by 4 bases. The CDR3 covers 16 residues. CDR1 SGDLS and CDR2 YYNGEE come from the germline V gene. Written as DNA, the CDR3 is TGTGCCAGCAGCGTAGCCCCTTCGACAGGGAGCACTGAAGCTTTCTTT. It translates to CASSVAPSTGSTEAFF.

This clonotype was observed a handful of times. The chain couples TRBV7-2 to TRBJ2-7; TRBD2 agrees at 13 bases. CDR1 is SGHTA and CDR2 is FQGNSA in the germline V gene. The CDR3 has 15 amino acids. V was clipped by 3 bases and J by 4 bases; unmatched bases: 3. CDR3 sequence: CASSLRLAGGYEQYF. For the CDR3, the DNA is TGTGCCAGCAGCTTGAGACTAGCGGGGGGTTACGAGCAGTACTTC. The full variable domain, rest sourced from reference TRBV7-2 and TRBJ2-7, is GAGVSQSPSNKVTEKGKDVELRCDPISGHTALYWYRQSLGQGLEFLIYFQGNSAPDKSGLPSDRFSAERTGGSVSTLTIQRTQQEDSAVYLCASSLRLAGGYEQYFGPGTRLTVT.

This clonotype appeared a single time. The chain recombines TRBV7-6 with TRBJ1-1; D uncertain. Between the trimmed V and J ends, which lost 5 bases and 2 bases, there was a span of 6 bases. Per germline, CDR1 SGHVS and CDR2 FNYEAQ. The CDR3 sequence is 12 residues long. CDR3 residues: CASSEINTEAFF. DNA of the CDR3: TGTGCCAGCAGCGAAATTAACACTGAAGCTTTCTTT.

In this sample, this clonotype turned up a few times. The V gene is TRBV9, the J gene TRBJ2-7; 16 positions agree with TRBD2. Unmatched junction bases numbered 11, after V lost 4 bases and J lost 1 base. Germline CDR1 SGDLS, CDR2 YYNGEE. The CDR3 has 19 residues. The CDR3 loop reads CASSPRTGLAGGISYEQYF. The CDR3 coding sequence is TGTGCCAGCAGCCCGCGGACGGGACTAGCGGGGGGGATTTCCTACGAGCAGTACTTC.

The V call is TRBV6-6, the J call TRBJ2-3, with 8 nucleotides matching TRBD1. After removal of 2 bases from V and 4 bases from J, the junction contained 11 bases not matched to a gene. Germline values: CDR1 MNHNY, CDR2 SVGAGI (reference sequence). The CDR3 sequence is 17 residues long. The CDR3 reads CASSYPFGAGGSDTQYF. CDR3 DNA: TGTGCCAGCAGTTACCCCTTTGGGGCAGGGGGCTCAGATACGCAGTATTTT.

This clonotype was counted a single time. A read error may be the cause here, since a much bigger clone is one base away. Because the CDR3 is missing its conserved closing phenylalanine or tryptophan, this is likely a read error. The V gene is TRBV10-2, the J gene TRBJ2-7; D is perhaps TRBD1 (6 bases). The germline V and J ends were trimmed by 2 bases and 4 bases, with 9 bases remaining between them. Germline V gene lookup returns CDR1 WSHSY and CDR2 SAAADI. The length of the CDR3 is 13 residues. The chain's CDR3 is CASSEQGPYEQYI. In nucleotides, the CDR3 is TGCGCCAGCAGTGAGCAGGGGCCTTACGAGCAGTACATC.

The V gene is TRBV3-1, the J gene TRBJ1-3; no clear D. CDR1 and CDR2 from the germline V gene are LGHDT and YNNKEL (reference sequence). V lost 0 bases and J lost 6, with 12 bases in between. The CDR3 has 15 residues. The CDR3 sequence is CASSQDLGTANTIYF. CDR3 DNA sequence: TGTGCCAGCAGCCAAGATCTGGGTACGGCAAACACCATATATTTT.

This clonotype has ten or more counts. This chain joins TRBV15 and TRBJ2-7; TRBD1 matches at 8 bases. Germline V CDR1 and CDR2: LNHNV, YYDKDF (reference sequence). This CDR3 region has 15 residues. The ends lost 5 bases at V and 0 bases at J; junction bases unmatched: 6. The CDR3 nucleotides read TGTGCCACCAGCGGACAGGGACTTAGCTCCTACGAGCAGTACTTC. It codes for CATSGQGLSSYEQYF.

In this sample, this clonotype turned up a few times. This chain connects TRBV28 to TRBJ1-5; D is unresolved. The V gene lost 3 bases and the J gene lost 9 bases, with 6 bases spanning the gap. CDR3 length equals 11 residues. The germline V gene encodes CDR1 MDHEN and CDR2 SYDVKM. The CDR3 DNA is TGTGCCAGCAGTTTCCGAGGGCCCCAGCATTTT. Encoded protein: CASSFRGPQHF.

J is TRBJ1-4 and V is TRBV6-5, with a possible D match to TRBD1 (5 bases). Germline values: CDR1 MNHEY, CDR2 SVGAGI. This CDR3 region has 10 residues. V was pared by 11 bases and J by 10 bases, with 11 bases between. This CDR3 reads CARAGRKLFF. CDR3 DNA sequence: TGTGCCCGGGCGGGGCGAAAACTGTTTTTT.

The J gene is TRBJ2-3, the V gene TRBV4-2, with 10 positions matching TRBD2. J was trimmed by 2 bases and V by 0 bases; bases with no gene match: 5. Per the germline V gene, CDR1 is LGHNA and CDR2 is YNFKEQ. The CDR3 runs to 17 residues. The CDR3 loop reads CASSQELLAGDTDTQYF. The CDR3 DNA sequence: TGTGCCAGCAGCCAAGAGTTGCTAGCGGGGGACACAGATACGCAGTATTTT.

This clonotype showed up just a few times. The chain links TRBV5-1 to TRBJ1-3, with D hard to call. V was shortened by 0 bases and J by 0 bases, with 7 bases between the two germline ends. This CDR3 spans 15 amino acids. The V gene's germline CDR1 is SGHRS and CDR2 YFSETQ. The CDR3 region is CASSLESVSGNTIYF. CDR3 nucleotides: TGCGCCAGCAGCTTGGAGTCGGTCTCTGGAAACACCATATATTTT.

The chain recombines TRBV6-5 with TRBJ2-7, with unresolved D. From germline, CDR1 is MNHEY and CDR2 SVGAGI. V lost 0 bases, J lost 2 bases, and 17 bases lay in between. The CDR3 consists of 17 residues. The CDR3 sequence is CASSYSLGVRRTYEQYF. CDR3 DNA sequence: TGTGCCAGCAGTTACTCCCTGGGTGTCAGGCGGACCTACGAGCAGTACTTC.

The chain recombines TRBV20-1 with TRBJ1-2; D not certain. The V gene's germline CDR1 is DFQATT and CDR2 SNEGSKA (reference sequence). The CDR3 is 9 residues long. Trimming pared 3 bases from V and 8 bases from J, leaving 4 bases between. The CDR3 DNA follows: TGCAGTGCTAGTTTCGGCTACACCTTC. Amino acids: CSASFGYTF.

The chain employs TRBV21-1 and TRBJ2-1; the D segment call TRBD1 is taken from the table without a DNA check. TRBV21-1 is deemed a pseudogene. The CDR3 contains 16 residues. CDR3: CASSKAPGQGSNEQFF. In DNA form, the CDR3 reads TGTGCCAGCAGCAAAGCCCCGGGACAGGGGTCTAATGAGCAGTTCTTC.

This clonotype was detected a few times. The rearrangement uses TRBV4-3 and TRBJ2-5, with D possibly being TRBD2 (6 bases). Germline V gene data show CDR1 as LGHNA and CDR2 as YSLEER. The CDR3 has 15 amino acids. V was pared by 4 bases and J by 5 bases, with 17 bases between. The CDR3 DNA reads TGCGCCAGCAGCCTACTCACCGGAGGGGCCGAGACCCAGTACTTC. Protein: CASSLLTGGAETQYF.

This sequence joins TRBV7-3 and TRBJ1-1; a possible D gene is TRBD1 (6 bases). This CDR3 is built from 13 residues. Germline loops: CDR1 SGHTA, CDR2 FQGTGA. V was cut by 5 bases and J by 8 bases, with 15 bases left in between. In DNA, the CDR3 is TGTGCCAGCAGCCCTGGGACACCGCGGGAAGCTTTCTTT. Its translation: CASSPGTPREAFF.

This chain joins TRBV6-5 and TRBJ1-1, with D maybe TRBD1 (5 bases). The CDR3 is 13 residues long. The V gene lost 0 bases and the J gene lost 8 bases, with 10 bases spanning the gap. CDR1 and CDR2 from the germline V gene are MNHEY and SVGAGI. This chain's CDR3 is CASSYSAGGEAFF. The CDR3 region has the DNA TGTGCCAGCAGTTACTCGGCCGGGGGAGAAGCTTTCTTT.

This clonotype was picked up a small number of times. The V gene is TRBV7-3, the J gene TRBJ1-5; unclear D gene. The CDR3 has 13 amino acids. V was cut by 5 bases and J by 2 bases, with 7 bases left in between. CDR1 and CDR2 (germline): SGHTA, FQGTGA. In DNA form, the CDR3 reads TGTGCCAGCAGCCCGGACGGCAATCAGCCCCAGCATTTT. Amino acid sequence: CASSPDGNQPQHF.

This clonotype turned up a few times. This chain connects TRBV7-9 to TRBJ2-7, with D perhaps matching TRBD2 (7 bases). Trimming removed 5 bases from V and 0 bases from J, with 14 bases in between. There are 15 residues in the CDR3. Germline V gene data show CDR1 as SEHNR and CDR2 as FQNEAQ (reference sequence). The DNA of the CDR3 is TGTGCCAGCAGCCCGATTGGGGGGGCCTCCTACGAGCAGTACGTC. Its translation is CASSPIGGASYEQYV.